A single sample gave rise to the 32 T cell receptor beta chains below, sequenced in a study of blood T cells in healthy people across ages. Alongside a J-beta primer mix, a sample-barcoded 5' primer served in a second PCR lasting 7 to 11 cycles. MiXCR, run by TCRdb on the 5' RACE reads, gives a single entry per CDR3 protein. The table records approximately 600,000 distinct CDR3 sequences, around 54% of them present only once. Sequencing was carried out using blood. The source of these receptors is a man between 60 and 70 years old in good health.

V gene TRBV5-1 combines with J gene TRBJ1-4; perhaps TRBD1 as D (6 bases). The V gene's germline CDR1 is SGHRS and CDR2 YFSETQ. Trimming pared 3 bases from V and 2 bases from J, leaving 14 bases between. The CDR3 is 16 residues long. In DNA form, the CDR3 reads TGCGCCAGCAGCTCTAACCCTCAGGGGACTAATGAAAAACTGTTTTTT. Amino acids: CASSSNPQGTNEKLFF.

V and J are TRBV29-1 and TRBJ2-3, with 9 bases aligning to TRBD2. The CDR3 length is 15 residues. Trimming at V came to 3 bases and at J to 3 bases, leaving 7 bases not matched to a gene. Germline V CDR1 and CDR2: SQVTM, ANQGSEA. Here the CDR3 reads CSVDGTSIETDTQYF. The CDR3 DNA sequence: TGCAGCGTTGATGGGACTAGCATTGAAACAGATACGCAGTATTTT.

This chain's CDR3 is CASSFVVAGDTQYF. The CDR3 coding sequence is TGCGCCAGCAGCTTCGTGGTAGCGGGGGATACGCAGTATTTT. This chain connects TRBV5-1 to TRBJ2-3, with TRBD2 matching 8 bases. V lost 2 bases and J lost 6; bases outside the gene matches: 5. The CDR3 contains 14 residues. Per germline, CDR1 SGHRS and CDR2 YFSETQ.

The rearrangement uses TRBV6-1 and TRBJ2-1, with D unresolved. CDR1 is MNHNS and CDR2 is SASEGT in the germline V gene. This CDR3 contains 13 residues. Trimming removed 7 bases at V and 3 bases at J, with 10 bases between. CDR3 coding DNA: TGTGCCAGCACGTCAGACCACTACAATGAGCAGTTCTTC. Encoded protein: CASTSDHYNEQFF.

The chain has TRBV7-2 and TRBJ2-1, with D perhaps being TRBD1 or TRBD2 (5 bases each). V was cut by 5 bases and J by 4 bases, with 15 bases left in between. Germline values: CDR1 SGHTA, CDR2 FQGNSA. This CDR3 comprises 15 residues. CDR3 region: CASSPWVGEYNEQFF. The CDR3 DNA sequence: TGTGCCAGCAGCCCCTGGGTGGGGGAGTACAATGAGCAGTTCTTC.

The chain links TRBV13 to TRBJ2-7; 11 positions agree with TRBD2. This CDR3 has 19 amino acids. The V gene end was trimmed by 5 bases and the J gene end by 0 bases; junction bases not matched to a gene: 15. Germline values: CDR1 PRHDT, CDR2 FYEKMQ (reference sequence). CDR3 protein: CASSPYPGLAGGHSYEQYF. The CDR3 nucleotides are TGTGCCAGCAGCCCTTATCCTGGCCTAGCGGGGGGCCACTCCTACGAGCAGTACTTC.

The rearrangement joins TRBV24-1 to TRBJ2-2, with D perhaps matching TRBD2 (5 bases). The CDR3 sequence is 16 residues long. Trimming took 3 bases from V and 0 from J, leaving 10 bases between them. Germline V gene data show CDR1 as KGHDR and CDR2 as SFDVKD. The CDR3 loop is CATSDGGSSNTGELFF. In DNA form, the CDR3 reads TGTGCCACCAGTGATGGTGGGAGCTCGAACACCGGGGAGCTGTTTTTT.

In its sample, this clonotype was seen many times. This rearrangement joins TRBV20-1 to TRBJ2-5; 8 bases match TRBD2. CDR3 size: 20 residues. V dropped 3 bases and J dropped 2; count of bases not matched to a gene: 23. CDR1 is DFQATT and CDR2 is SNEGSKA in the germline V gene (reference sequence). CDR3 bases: TGCAGTGCTAGCCCCCTCGGGCAGGGTATTTGGGGCGGGGGGCAAGAGACCCAGTACTTC. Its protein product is CSASPLGQGIWGGGQETQYF.

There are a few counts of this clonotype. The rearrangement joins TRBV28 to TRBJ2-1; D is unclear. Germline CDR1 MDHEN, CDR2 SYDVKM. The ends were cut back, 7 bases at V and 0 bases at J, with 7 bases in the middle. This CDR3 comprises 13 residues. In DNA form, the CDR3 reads TGTGCCAGCAAGTTGGGCTCCTACAATGAGCAGTTCTTC. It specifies CASKLGSYNEQFF.

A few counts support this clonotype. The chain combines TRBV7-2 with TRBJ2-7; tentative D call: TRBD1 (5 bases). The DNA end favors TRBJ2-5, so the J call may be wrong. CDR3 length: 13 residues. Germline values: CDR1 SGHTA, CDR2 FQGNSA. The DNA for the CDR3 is TGTGCCAGCAGCCCTGACCCGCAGGGGACCCAGTACTTC. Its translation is CASSPDPQGTQYF.

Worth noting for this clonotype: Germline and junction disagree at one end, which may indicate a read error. CDR3 nucleotide sequence: TGTGCCAGCAGAAATTCCGGGACAGGGAGCACAGATACGCGGTATTTT. This sequence encodes CASRNSGTGSTDTRYF. V usage is TRBV12-3 or TRBV12-4 and J usage is TRBJ2-3; 9 nucleotides agree with TRBD1. CDR3 length: 16 residues.

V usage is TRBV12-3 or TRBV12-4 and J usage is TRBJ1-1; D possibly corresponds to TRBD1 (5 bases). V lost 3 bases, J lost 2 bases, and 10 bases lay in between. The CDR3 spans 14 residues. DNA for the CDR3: TGTGCCAGCAGTTTCGAGGGACCTAACACTGAAGCTTTCTTT. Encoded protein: CASSFEGPNTEAFF.

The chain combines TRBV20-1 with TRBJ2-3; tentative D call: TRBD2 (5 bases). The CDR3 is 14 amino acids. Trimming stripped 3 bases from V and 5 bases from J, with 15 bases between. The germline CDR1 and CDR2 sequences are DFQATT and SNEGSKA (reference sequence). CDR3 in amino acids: CSARTADREDTQYF. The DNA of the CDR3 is TGCAGTGCTAGGACGGCCGACCGGGAAGATACGCAGTATTTT.

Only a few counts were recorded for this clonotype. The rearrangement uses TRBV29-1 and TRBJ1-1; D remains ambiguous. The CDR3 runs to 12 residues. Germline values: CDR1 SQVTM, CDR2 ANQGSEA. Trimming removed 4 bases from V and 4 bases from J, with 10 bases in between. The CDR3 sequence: CSVGRVGTEAFF. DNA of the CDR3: TGCAGCGTTGGTCGCGTGGGCACTGAAGCTTTCTTT.

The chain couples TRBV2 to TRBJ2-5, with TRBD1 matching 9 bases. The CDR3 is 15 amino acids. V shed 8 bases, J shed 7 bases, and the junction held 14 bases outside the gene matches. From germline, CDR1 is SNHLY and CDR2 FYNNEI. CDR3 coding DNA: TGTGCCAGCGCCAGGGACAGGGCCTGGTTTGGGACCCAGTACTTC. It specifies CASARDRAWFGTQYF.

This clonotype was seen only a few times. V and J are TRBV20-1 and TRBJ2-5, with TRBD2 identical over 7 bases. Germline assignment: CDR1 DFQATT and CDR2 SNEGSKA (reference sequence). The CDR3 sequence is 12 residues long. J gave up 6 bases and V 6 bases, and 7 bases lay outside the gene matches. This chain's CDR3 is CSAPTGGQTQYF. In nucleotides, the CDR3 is TGCAGTGCCCCGACGGGGGGTCAGACCCAGTACTTC.

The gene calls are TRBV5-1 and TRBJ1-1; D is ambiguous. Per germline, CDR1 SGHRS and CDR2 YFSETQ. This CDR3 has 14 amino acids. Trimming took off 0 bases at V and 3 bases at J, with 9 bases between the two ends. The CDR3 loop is CASSLASWDTEAFF. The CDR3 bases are TGCGCCAGCAGCTTGGCCTCATGGGACACTGAAGCTTTCTTT. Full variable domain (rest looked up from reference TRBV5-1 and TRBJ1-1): KAGVTQTPRYLIKTRGQQVTLSCSPISGHRSVSWYQQTPGQGLQFLFEYFSETQRNKGNFPGRFSGRQFSNSRSEMNVSTLELGDSALYLCASSLASWDTEAFFGQGTRLTVV.

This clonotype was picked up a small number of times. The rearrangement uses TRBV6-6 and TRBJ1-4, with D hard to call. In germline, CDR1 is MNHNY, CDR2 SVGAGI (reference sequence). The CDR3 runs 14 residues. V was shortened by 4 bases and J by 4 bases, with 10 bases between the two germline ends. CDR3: CASSLGSDNEKLFF. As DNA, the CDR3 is TGTGCCAGCAGTTTGGGCAGCGATAATGAAAAACTGTTTTTT.

CDR3 protein: CASSATLNTEAFF. The DNA of the CDR3 is TGTGCCAGCAGCGCGACTCTAAACACTGAAGCTTTCTTT. J is TRBJ1-1 and V is TRBV6-4; D is unresolved. The CDR3 extends over 13 amino acids. Germline CDR1 reads MRHNA; CDR2 reads SNTAGT. V lost 6 bases, J lost 2 bases, and 10 bases lay in between.

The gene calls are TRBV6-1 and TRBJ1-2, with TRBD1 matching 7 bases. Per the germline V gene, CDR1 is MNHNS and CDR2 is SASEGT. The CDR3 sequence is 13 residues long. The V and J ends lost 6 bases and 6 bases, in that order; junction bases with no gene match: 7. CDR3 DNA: TGTGCCAGCAGCCACCGGACAGGAAATGGCTACACCTTC. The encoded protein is CASSHRTGNGYTF.

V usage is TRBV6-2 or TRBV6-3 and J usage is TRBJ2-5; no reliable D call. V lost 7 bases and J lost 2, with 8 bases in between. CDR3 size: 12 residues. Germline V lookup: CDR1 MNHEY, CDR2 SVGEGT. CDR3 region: CASKYEQETQYF. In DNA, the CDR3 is TGTGCCAGCAAATACGAGCAAGAGACCCAGTACTTC.

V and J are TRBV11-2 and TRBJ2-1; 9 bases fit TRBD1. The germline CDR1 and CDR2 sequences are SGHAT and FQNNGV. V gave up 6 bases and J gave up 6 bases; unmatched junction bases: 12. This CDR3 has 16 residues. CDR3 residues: CASRRNPGQGSNEQFF. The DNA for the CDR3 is TGTGCCAGCAGGAGGAATCCGGGACAGGGTTCCAATGAGCAGTTCTTC.

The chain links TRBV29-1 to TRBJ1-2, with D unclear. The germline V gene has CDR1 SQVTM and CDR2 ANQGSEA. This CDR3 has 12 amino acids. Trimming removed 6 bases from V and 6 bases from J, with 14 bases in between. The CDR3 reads CSVSREGDGYTF. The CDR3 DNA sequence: TGCAGCGTGAGCCGAGAGGGTGATGGCTACACCTTC.

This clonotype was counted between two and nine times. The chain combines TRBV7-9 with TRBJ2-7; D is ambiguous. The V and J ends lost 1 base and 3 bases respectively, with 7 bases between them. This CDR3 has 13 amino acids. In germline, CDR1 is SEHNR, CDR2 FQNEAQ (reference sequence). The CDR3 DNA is TGTGCCAGCAGCTTAGAGAGCTTCTACGAGCAGTACTTC. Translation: CASSLESFYEQYF.

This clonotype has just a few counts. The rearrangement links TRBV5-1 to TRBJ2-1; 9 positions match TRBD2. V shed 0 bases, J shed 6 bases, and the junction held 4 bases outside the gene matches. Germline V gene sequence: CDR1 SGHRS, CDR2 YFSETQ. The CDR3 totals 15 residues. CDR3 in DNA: TGCGCCAGCAGCTTGGCCCTAGCGGGGCCCAATGAGCAGTTCTTC. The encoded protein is CASSLALAGPNEQFF.

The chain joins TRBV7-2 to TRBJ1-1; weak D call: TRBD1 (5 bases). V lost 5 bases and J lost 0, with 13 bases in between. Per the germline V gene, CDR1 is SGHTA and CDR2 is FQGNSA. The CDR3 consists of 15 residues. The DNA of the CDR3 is TGTGCCAGCAGCGGCCCGGGACGGATGAACACTGAAGCTTTCTTT. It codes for CASSGPGRMNTEAFF.

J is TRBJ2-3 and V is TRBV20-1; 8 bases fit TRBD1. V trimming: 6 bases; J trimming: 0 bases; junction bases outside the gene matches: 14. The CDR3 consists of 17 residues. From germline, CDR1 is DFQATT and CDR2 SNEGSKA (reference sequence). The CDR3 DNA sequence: TGCAGTGCCTACGTCCCGGGACAGGCAAGGAGCACAGATACGCAGTATTTT. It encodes CSAYVPGQARSTDTQYF.

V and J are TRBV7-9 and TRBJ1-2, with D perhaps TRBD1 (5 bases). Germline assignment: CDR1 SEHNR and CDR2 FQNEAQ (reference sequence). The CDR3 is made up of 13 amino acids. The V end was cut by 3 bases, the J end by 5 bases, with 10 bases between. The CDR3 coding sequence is TGTGCCAGCAGCTTCCCTCAGGGTTATGGCTACACCTTC. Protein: CASSFPQGYGYTF.

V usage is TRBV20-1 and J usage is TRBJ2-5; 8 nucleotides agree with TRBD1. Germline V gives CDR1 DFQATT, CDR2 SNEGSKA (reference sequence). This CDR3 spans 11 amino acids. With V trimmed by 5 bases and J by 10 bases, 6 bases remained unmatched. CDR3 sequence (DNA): TGCAGTGCTGCAGACAGGGGTGGCCAGTACTTC. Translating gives CSAADRGGQYF.

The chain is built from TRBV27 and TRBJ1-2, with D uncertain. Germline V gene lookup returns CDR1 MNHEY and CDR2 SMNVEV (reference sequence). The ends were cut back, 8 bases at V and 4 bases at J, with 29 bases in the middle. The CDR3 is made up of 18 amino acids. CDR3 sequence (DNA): TGTGCCAGCGGATTCGGATTTCGGGCGGTAGACTCGACCTATGGCTACACCTTC. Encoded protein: CASGFGFRAVDSTYGYTF.

The CDR3 is CSAKPGRGSGIQYF. The CDR3 DNA reads TGCAGTGCTAAACCGGGACGGGGCTCTGGCATTCAGTACTTC. The chain joins TRBV20-1 to TRBJ2-4, with D possibly called TRBD1 or TRBD2 (5 bases each). The CDR3 spans 14 residues. Trimming cost V 4 bases and J 9 bases, with 19 bases left between them. Germline CDR1 is DFQATT and CDR2 is SNEGSKA (reference sequence).

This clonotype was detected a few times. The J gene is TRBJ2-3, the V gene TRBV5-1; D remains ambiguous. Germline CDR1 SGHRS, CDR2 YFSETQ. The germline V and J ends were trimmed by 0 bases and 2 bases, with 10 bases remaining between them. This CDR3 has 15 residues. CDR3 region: CASSLERQTTDTQYF. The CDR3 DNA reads TGCGCCAGCAGCTTGGAACGGCAAACCACAGATACGCAGTATTTT.